The clone carrying this T cell receptor beta chain was seen a single time. Profiling relied on immunoSEQ multiplex PCR, and the TCRdb table lists in-frame clones only, not all of them. The data hold about 480,000 clones, with around nine tenths observed a single time. This sample is drawn from a study of Ad26.COV2.S vaccination and SARS-CoV-2 variants. The CDR3 is made up of 17 amino acids. V lost 0 bases, J lost 0 bases, and 12 bases lay in between. Per the germline V gene, CDR1 is LGHDT and CDR2 is YNNKEL (reference sequence). Treatment defined: around 19 received Ad26.COV2.S at low or high dose, single or two shots; roughly five received placebo; per-sample allocation not given. Specimens were obtained on day 63 following the first vaccine or placebo injection.

The chain combines TRBV3-1 (or the pseudogene TRBV3-2) with TRBJ1-5, with D uncertain. This TCR came from a person aged 18-65 years who received the Ad26.COV2.S COVID-19 vaccine or a placebo. Sequenced here: peripheral blood, sampled in a trial of Ad26.COV2.S vaccine versus placebo. CDR3 bases: TGTGCCAGCAGCCAAGATTTTGGCAGACATAGCAATCAGCCCCAGCATTTT. It translates to CASSQDFGRHSNQPQHF.